The next 21 T cell receptor beta chains were all read from a single sample in a study of T cell responses to AZD1222 COVID-19 vaccine. The repertoire was sequenced with immunoSEQ multiplex PCR; TCRdb's copy has only in-frame clones and lacks some. The sample holds 110,000 to 150,000 clones, about 90% seen once. This sample comprised peripheral blood, obtained 28 days after the second AZD1222 dose. Every receptor here comes from an adult who received the AZD1222 COVID-19 vaccine.

This chain links TRBV9 with TRBJ2-7; 11 positions agree with TRBD1. The CDR3 sequence is 15 residues long. CDR1 is SGDLS, CDR2 YYNGEE, per germline. V trimming: 0 bases; J trimming: 2 bases; junction bases outside the gene matches: 1. As DNA, the CDR3 is TGTGCCAGCAGCGTAGAGGACAGGGGGCCCTACGAGCAGTACTTC. This encodes CASSVEDRGPYEQYF.

The chain is built from TRBV4-3 and TRBJ1-1; D remains ambiguous. The CDR3 runs 13 residues. The V gene lost 0 bases and the J gene lost 8 bases, with 10 bases spanning the gap. Germline CDR1 LGHNA, CDR2 YSLEER. The CDR3 sequence is CASSQDEGSEAFF. The CDR3 DNA is TGCGCCAGCAGCCAAGATGAAGGCAGCGAAGCTTTCTTT.

V is TRBV13 and J is TRBJ1-2, with a possible D match to TRBD1 (5 bases). V was clipped by 5 bases and J by 7 bases, with 17 bases between them. The CDR3 contains 14 residues. Germline V lookup: CDR1 PRHDT, CDR2 FYEKMQ (reference sequence). The CDR3, as DNA: TGTGCCAGCAGCAAGCCCGACGGGGGTTTTGGCTACACCTTC. Translated, it gives CASSKPDGGFGYTF.

The chain joins TRBV7-8 to TRBJ2-7; D gene uncertain. Germline V gene lookup returns CDR1 SGHVS and CDR2 FQNEAQ. The CDR3 extends over 12 amino acids. Trimming pared 5 bases from V and 3 bases from J, leaving 8 bases between. This chain's CDR3 is CASSDRSYEQYF. Here the CDR3 DNA reads TGTGCCAGCAGCGATAGGAGCTACGAGCAGTACTTC.

The chain has TRBV6-5 and TRBJ1-5, with TRBD1 identical over 7 bases. From germline, CDR1 is MNHEY and CDR2 SVGAGI. J gave up 0 bases and V 0 bases, and 2 bases lay outside the gene matches. CDR3 length: 16 amino acids. Here the CDR3 reads CASSYSGQYSNQPQHF. CDR3 nucleotides: TGTGCCAGCAGTTACTCGGGACAGTATAGCAATCAGCCCCAGCATTTT.

The CDR3 bases are TGTGCCAGCAGCCGGAGCTCCTACAATGAGCAGTTCTTC. Protein: CASSRSSYNEQFF. The chain is built from TRBV4-2 and TRBJ2-1; D ambiguous. This CDR3 comprises 13 residues. CDR1 and CDR2 from the germline V gene are LGHNA and YNFKEQ. V shed 4 bases and J shed 0 bases, with 4 bases lying between them.

V is TRBV19 and J is TRBJ1-3; D not resolved. The CDR3 extends over 14 amino acids. From germline, CDR1 is LNHDA and CDR2 SQIVND (reference sequence). Trimming took 2 bases from V and 0 from J, leaving 5 bases between them. CDR3: CASSIRSSGNTIYF. Here the CDR3 DNA reads TGTGCCAGTAGTATACGGAGCTCTGGAAACACCATATATTTT.

This chain links TRBV20-1 with TRBJ2-7; no clear D gene. The V and J ends lost 2 bases and 8 bases respectively, with 10 bases between them. The CDR3 is made up of 11 amino acids. From germline, CDR1 is DFQATT and CDR2 SNEGSKA (reference sequence). The CDR3 DNA sequence: TGCAGTGCTAGATCCCGTAGTAAGCAGTACTTC. The encoded protein is CSARSRSKQYF.

The genes are TRBV7-6 and TRBJ2-1; D not resolved. Trimming shortened V by 1 base and J by 6 bases, and 4 bases separated the two germline ends. Germline V CDR1 and CDR2: SGHVS, FNYEAQ. The CDR3 has 12 amino acids. CDR3 protein: CASSLGINEQFF. In DNA, the CDR3 is TGTGCCAGCAGCTTAGGGATCAATGAGCAGTTCTTC.

The V and J genes are TRBV5-4 and TRBJ1-2; the D is unclear. Looked up from germline, CDR1 is SGHNT and CDR2 is YYREEE (reference sequence). With 0 bases removed from V and 4 bases from J, the gap between germline ends came to 13 bases. The CDR3 contains 15 residues. Here the CDR3 reads CASSLEVVGTYGYTF. In DNA, the CDR3 is TGTGCCAGCAGCTTGGAAGTGGTGGGTACCTATGGCTACACCTTC.

As concerns this clone: This CDR3 is also generated by other DNA sequences in the sample. The chain combines TRBV9 with TRBJ1-5, with D uncertain. The CDR3 totals 12 residues. The germline V and J ends were trimmed by 4 bases and 2 bases, with 4 bases remaining between them. In germline, CDR1 is SGDLS, CDR2 YYNGEE. The CDR3 region is CASSRGNQPQHF. Written as DNA, the CDR3 is TGTGCCAGCAGCAGGGGCAATCAGCCCCAGCATTTT.

V and J are TRBV5-1 and TRBJ1-2; TRBD1 aligns across 8 bases. V lost 7 bases to trimming and J lost 7 bases; unmatched junction nucleotides: 12. The germline CDR1 and CDR2 sequences are SGHRS and YFSETQ. The CDR3 is made up of 14 amino acids. The DNA of the CDR3 is TGCGCCAGCCTCGGACAGGGAAGTCTCCGTGGCTACACCTTC. Amino acid sequence: CASLGQGSLRGYTF.

The CDR3: CASSKRDNEQFF. Here the CDR3 DNA reads TGTGCCAGCAGCAAGAGGGACAATGAGCAGTTCTTC. The chain uses TRBV9 and TRBJ2-1; D possibly corresponds to TRBD2 (5 bases). V lost 4 bases, J lost 5 bases, and 7 bases lay in between. Germline CDR1 reads SGDLS; CDR2 reads YYNGEE. The CDR3 consists of 12 residues. Full variable domain (missing parts from reference TRBV9 and TRBJ2-1): DSGVTQTPKHLITATGQRVTLRCSPRSGDLSVYWYQQSLDQGLQFLIQYYNGEERAKGNILERFSAQQFPDLHSELNLSSLELGDSALYFCASSKRDNEQFFGPGTRLTVL.

The CDR3 reads CASSLRQANEKLFF. CDR3 nucleotides: TGTGCCAGCAGCTTAAGGCAGGCTAATGAAAAACTGTTTTTT. The rearrangement uses TRBV7-9 and TRBJ1-4, with D uncertain. Germline values: CDR1 SEHNR, CDR2 FQNEAQ (reference sequence). The length of the CDR3 is 14 residues. V lost 2 bases to trimming and J lost 3 bases, with 7 bases between them.

V and J are TRBV7-3 and TRBJ1-1, with unresolved D. CDR1 is SGHTA and CDR2 is FQGTGA in the germline V gene. CDR3 length equals 13 residues. The V and J ends lost 5 bases and 1 base respectively, with 8 bases between them. This CDR3 reads CASSNTRNTEAFF. Here the CDR3 DNA reads TGTGCCAGCAGCAATACAAGGAACACTGAAGCTTTCTTT. The full variable domain, its missing parts supplied by reference TRBV7-3 and TRBJ1-1, is GAGVSQTPSNKVTEKGKYVELRCDPISGHTALYWYRQSLGQGPEFLIYFQGTGAADDSGLPNDRFFAVRPEGSVSTLKIQRTERGDSAVYLCASSNTRNTEAFFGQGTRLTVV.

The rearrangement links TRBV25-1 to TRBJ1-4; no clear D. Trimming removed 3 bases from V and 10 bases from J, with 15 bases in between. This CDR3 region has 14 residues. Germline loops: CDR1 MGHDK, CDR2 SYGVNS. CDR3 DNA sequence: TGTGCCAGCAGTGAGGGTCGCGATACGGGAAAACTGTTTTTT. It translates to CASSEGRDTGKLFF.

CDR3 in DNA: TGTGCCAGCAGTGAAGTCGGTAGGTCCTACGAGCAGTACTTC. This codes for CASSEVGRSYEQYF. The chain carries TRBV25-1 and TRBJ2-7; no firm D call. Looked up from germline, CDR1 is MGHDK and CDR2 is SYGVNS. With 2 bases removed from V and 1 base from J, the gap between germline ends came to 9 bases. The CDR3 loop spans 14 amino acids.

The chain links TRBV28 to TRBJ2-2; the D is unclear. Germline values: CDR1 MDHEN, CDR2 SYDVKM. Trimming took off 5 bases at V and 8 bases at J, with 15 bases between the two ends. The CDR3 sequence is 14 residues long. CDR3 DNA: TGTGCCAGCAGTCCCTCAATCCCCTTGGGGGAGCTGTTTTTT. It specifies CASSPSIPLGELFF. Filled out from reference TRBV28 and TRBJ2-2, the complete variable domain reads DVKVTQSSRYLVKRTGEKVFLECVQDMDHENMFWYRQDPGLGLRLIYFSYDVKMKEKGDIPEGYSVSREKKERFSLILESASTNQTSMYLCASSPSIPLGELFFGEGSRLTVL.

The chain uses TRBV18 and TRBJ1-5; D is perhaps TRBD1 (5 bases). Trimming took 6 bases from V and 3 from J, leaving 12 bases between them. The CDR3 is made up of 14 amino acids. Germline-derived CDR1 and CDR2 are KGHSH and LQKENI. CDR3 nucleotides: TGTGCCAGCTCTCGTGACAGCGACAATCAGCCCCAGCATTTT. This translates into CASSRDSDNQPQHF.

The chain links TRBV11-2 to TRBJ2-3, with TRBD2 matching 7 bases. The germline gives CDR1 SGHAT, CDR2 FQNNGV. V shed 1 base, J shed 6 bases, and the junction held 7 bases outside the gene matches. CDR3 length equals 15 residues. The CDR3 DNA follows: TGTGCCAGCAGCTTAGTTCTAGCGGAGGGGGATACGCAGTATTTT. This encodes CASSLVLAEGDTQYF.

This sequence joins TRBV7-2 and TRBJ2-7; D might be TRBD2 (6 bases). The CDR3 extends over 15 amino acids. Germline CDR1 reads SGHTA; CDR2 reads FQGNSA. V shed 0 bases and J shed 0 bases, with 9 bases lying between them. The DNA for the CDR3 is TGTGCCAGCAGCTTAGCAGACGGGAGCTCCTACGAGCAGTACTTC. Amino acids: CASSLADGSSYEQYF.